This T cell receptor (beta chain) derives from a study of vaccination and CD4 T cells after COVID-19. The wider study: The BNT162b2 or mRNA-1273 vaccine was given to participants in two doses. Investigators stimulated cells with overlapping spike peptides drawn from SARS-CoV-2, HCoV-NL63, HCoV-OC43 and HCoV-229E. Study-wide results and limits: There were relatively few convalescent patients studied, and there were no early post-infection timepoints.

An Oncomine TCR Beta short-read assay was used to sequence the DNA from cultured CD4+ T cells. Via MiXCR, TCRdb re-called the PCR reads, giving one row per CDR3 protein. The table includes some 16,000 distinct CDR3 sequences, about 39% detected once. A remark on this clonotype: Its antigen is as yet unknown.

The germline V gene has CDR1 SGHNT and CDR2 YYREEE (reference sequence). This CDR3 contains 14 residues. Trimming cost V 4 bases and J 6 bases, with 16 bases left between them. Treatment reported: roughly 11-day PBMC culture with coronavirus spike peptide pools or control peptides (ViraFEST assay). The TCR was taken from a human donor who had recovered from COVID-19. The sample comprised CD4+ T cells from blood, cultured in vitro. The rearrangement joins TRBV5-4 to TRBJ1-1; D is undetermined. CDR3 loop: CASSPRSGLAEAFF. CDR3 coding DNA: TGTGCCAGCAGCCCGAGGTCCGGGTTGGCTGAAGCTTTCTTT.